What follows are 12 T cell receptor beta chains derived from one specimen sequenced in a study of blood T cell repertoires in COVID-19. The assay was immunoSEQ multiplex PCR, and TCRdb's table has in-frame clones only and misses some. This sample yields about 160,000 clones, of which about 90% are seen a single time; approximately 6.5% belongs to the top ten. Sequencing used PBMCs or T cells enriched from blood (not recorded which). Receptor source: a woman aged 50 to 60 who had recovered from COVID-19.

The CDR3 here is CASSAHHRGFFTLSNQPQHF. CDR3 in DNA: TGTGCCAGCAGTGCCCACCACAGGGGGTTTTTTACTCTTAGCAATCAGCCCCAGCATTTT. The chain employs TRBV2 and TRBJ1-5; TRBD1 agrees at 8 bases. Germline CDR1 is SNHLY and CDR2 is FYNNEI. This CDR3 is built from 20 residues. The ends lost 4 bases at V and 0 bases at J; junction bases unmatched: 17.

This chain connects TRBV18 to TRBJ1-5, with a tentative D call TRBD1 (5 bases). The ends were cut back, 6 bases at V and 2 bases at J, with 20 bases in the middle. CDR1 KGHSH and CDR2 LQKENI come from the germline V gene. The CDR3 runs to 17 residues. CDR3: CASSQGLTGSGNQPQHF. The CDR3, as DNA: TGTGCCAGCTCGCAGGGACTCACCGGTAGCGGCAATCAGCCCCAGCATTTT.

There are a few counts of this clone. The chain has TRBV30 and TRBJ1-5; D uncertain. The CDR3 is made up of 15 amino acids. Looked up from germline, CDR1 is GTSNPN and CDR2 is SVGIG (reference sequence). V lost 1 base and J 4 bases, leaving 14 bases between the germline ends. This CDR3 reads CAWSAPQSGNQPQHF. DNA for the CDR3: TGTGCCTGGAGTGCCCCTCAGTCGGGGAATCAGCCCCAGCATTTT.

This clone was detected only once. V and J are TRBV5-8 and TRBJ1-3; TRBD1 matches at 7 bases. Germline V gene data show CDR1 as SGHTS and CDR2 as YDEGEE. The CDR3 totals 14 residues. V gave up 6 bases and J gave up 2 bases; unmatched junction bases: 5. The CDR3 region is CASMETGTGNTIYF. CDR3 bases: TGTGCCAGCATGGAGACAGGGACTGGAAACACCATATATTTT. Supplemented by reference TRBV5-8 and TRBJ1-3, the full variable domain reads EAGVTQSPTHLIKTRGQQATLRCSPISGHTSVYWYQQALGLGLQFLLWYDEGEERNRGNFPPRFSGRQFPNYSSELNVNALELEDSALYLCASMETGTGNTIYFGEGSWLTVV.

This chain uses TRBV24-1 with TRBJ1-2, with D unresolved. Per germline, CDR1 KGHDR and CDR2 SFDVKD. Trimming shortened V by 3 bases and J by 4 bases, and 11 bases separated the two germline ends. This CDR3 spans 14 amino acids. The CDR3 region is CATSDRSTLYGYTF. The CDR3 DNA follows: TGTGCCACCAGTGATAGGAGCACACTCTATGGCTACACCTTC.

The V and J genes are TRBV30 and TRBJ2-1, with a weak D call TRBD2 (5 bases). Germline V gives CDR1 GTSNPN, CDR2 SVGIG (reference sequence). V shed 0 bases and J shed 2 bases, with 11 bases lying between them. The CDR3 loop spans 15 amino acids. The CDR3 reads CAWSVSSGAYNEQFF. The CDR3 DNA follows: TGTGCCTGGAGTGTATCCAGCGGCGCCTACAATGAGCAGTTCTTC.

This chain links TRBV24-1 with TRBJ2-1, with D uncertain. This CDR3 is 13 amino acids long. In germline, CDR1 is KGHDR, CDR2 SFDVKD. Trimming shortened V by 0 bases and J by 12 bases, and 11 bases separated the two germline ends. In DNA form, the CDR3 reads TGTGCCACCAGTGATTTGTACAGAGTAAGGCAGTTCTTC. Translating gives CATSDLYRVRQFF.

The rearrangement joins TRBV6-5 to TRBJ1-2, with a possible D match to TRBD1 (5 bases). Germline lookup yields CDR1 MNHEY and CDR2 SVGAGI. V shed 2 bases and J shed 4 bases, with 17 bases lying between them. The CDR3 loop spans 16 amino acids. The CDR3 DNA reads as TGTGCCAGCAGTTACAAGGGGCGGTTCCAATCCTATGGCTACACCTTC. Its translation: CASSYKGRFQSYGYTF.

The V call is TRBV5-6, the J call TRBJ2-6; TRBD2 might be the D (5 bases). The length of the CDR3 is 15 residues. CDR1 is SGHDT and CDR2 is YYEEEE in the germline V gene. Trimming stripped 2 bases from V and 0 bases from J, with 6 bases between. The CDR3 sequence: CASSLRGSGANVLTF. CDR3 DNA sequence: TGTGCCAGCAGCTTACGGGGCTCTGGGGCCAACGTCCTGACTTTC.

V usage is TRBV5-1 and J usage is TRBJ2-3; 10 bases are a match to TRBD2. This CDR3 has 17 amino acids. Germline-derived CDR1 and CDR2 are SGHRS and YFSETQ. V was clipped by 0 bases and J by 4 bases; unmatched bases: 8. The CDR3 coding sequence is TGCGCCAGCAGCTTGGCCAGGAGCGGGAGGGCCCCAGATACGCAGTATTTT. Its protein product is CASSLARSGRAPDTQYF. The complete variable domain, with remaining parts taken from reference TRBV5-1 and TRBJ2-3, reads KAGVTQTPRYLIKTRGQQVTLSCSPISGHRSVSWYQQTPGQGLQFLFEYFSETQRNKGNFPGRFSGRQFSNSRSEMNVSTLELGDSALYLCASSLARSGRAPDTQYFGPGTRLTVL.

This clone was counted a single time. The V gene is TRBV4-2, the J gene TRBJ2-1; D uncertain. Trimming took off 0 bases at V and 5 bases at J, with 14 bases between the two ends. CDR3 size: 16 residues. The germline gives CDR1 LGHNA, CDR2 YNFKEQ. The CDR3 region has the DNA TGTGCCAGCAGCCAAGATGAGGTCTGGCCTAACAATGAGCAGTTCTTC. Protein product: CASSQDEVWPNNEQFF.

In its sample, this clone was seen once. The gene calls are TRBV19 and TRBJ1-5, with D uncertain. Trimming pared 7 bases from V and 5 bases from J, leaving 12 bases between. Germline CDR1 reads LNHDA; CDR2 reads SQIVND (reference sequence). CDR3 size: 13 residues. CDR3 DNA sequence: TGTGCCAGTAAGAACAGCCAACATCAGCCCCAGCATTTT. It codes for CASKNSQHQPQHF.